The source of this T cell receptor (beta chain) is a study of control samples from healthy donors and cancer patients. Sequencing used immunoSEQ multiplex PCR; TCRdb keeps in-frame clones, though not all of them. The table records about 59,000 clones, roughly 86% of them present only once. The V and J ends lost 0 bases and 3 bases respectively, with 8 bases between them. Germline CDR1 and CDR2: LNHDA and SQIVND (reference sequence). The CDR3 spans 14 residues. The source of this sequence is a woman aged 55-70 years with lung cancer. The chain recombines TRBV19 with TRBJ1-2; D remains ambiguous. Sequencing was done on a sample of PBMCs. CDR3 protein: CASSIDSGYYGYTF. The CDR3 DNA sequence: TGTGCCAGTAGTATAGATTCGGGGTACTATGGCTACACCTTC.